Below, 5 T cell receptor beta chains from the same sample are listed, as sequenced in a study of CD8 T cells in Susac syndrome. With random hexamers, about 0.5 to 1 ug RNA was reverse transcribed. TCRdb used MiXCR to reprocess the immunoSEQ multiplex PCR reads, holding one entry per CDR3 protein. The sample carries just over 150,000 distinct CDR3 sequences, about 95% recorded once. Sequenced sample: CD4+ T cells from PBMCs. These receptors came from a human donor with Susac syndrome.

The gene calls are TRBV29-1 and TRBJ1-4; 9 bases match TRBD1. The CDR3 runs 14 residues. Trimming at V came to 3 bases and at J to 6 bases, leaving 5 bases not matched to a gene. CDR1 and CDR2 (germline): SQVTM, ANQGSEA. CDR3 coding DNA: TGCAGCGTTGACCCCAGACAGGGGGATGAAAAACTGTTTTTT. Translation gives CSVDPRQGDEKLFF.

V gene TRBV11-2 combines with J gene TRBJ2-1; 8 bases fit TRBD2. The length of the CDR3 is 12 residues. J gave up 10 bases and V 5 bases, and 4 bases lay outside the gene matches. Germline V lookup: CDR1 SGHAT, CDR2 FQNNGV. CDR3 sequence: CASSVLAGEQFF. The CDR3 nucleotides are TGTGCCAGCAGCGTCCTAGCGGGCGAGCAGTTCTTC. The whole variable domain, filled in from reference TRBV11-2 and TRBJ2-1, reads EAGVAQSPRYKIIEKRQSVAFWCNPISGHATLYWYQQILGQGPKLLIQFQNNGVVDDSQLPKDRFSAERLKGVDSTLKIQPAKLEDSAVYLCASSVLAGEQFFGPGTRLTVL.

V is TRBV28 and J is TRBJ2-6; D uncertain. V dropped 4 bases and J dropped 0 bases, with 4 bases sitting between them. The germline CDR1 and CDR2 sequences are MDHEN and SYDVKM. The CDR3 contains 14 residues. CDR3 protein: CASSYSSGANVLTF. The CDR3 bases are TGTGCCAGCAGTTACAGCTCTGGGGCCAACGTCCTGACTTTC.

V and J are TRBV7-2 and TRBJ1-5; no clear D gene. The CDR3 covers 12 residues. Trimming removed 1 base from V and 9 bases from J, with 7 bases in between. Germline V gene lookup returns CDR1 SGHTA and CDR2 FQGNSA. CDR3 sequence reads: CASSLDLGPQHF. The CDR3 region has the DNA TGTGCCAGCAGCTTAGATTTAGGGCCCCAGCATTTT. The full variable domain, in which reference TRBV7-2 and TRBJ1-5 provide the parts outside the CDR3, is GAGVSQSPSNKVTEKGKDVELRCDPISGHTALYWYRQSLGQGLEFLIYFQGNSAPDKSGLPSDRFSAERTGGSVSTLTIQRTQQEDSAVYLCASSLDLGPQHFGDGTRLSIL.

This rearrangement joins TRBV6-6 to TRBJ2-3; TRBD2 agrees at 8 bases. Losses at the gene ends were 8 bases for V and 1 base for J; bases not matched to a gene: 2. Germline-derived CDR1 and CDR2 are MNHNY and SVGAGI (reference sequence). This CDR3 comprises 13 residues. As DNA, the CDR3 is TGTGCCAGCGTGACTAGCGGCACAGATACGCAGTATTTT. Amino acid sequence: CASVTSGTDTQYF.